This is a list of T cell receptor beta chains from one sample in a study of blood T cell repertoires in COVID-19. The table came from immunoSEQ multiplex PCR; TCRdb's copy has only in-frame clones and leaves some out. The data show some 490,000 clones, about 85% seen once. The sample taken for sequencing was PBMCs or T cells enriched from blood (not recorded which). All receptors derive from a woman aged 55 to 70 who had recovered from COVID-19. The CDR3 runs from the conserved cysteine through the conserved F or W. A D gene is named only where the DNA matches it firmly. Rows give clone size only sometimes, using once, few, many, or a class for an expanded clone.

d_call,j_call,v_call,clone_size,cdr3_nt,cdr3_aa
TRBD1,TRBJ1-6,TRBV7-9,.,TGTGCCAGCGACAGGGTTGATAATTCACCCCTCCACTTT,CASDRVDNSPLHF
TRBD2,TRBJ2-3,TRBV7-2,.,TGTGCCAGCAGCTTATCGGCGGGGGGGCGTTATACGCAGTATTTT,CASSLSAGGRYTQYF
.,TRBJ2-1,TRBV23-1,once,TGCGCCAGCAGTCAATCGAACAGGGCGGATGAGCAGTTCTTC,CASSQSNRADEQFF
TRBD2,TRBJ2-3,TRBV7-2,.,TGTGCCAGCAGCTTAGCTCGACTAGCGGGGGCGGATACGCAGTATTTT,CASSLARLAGADTQYF
.,TRBJ1-4,TRBV5-1,few,TGCGCCAGCAGCTTGGCAACAGGTGCCAATGAAAAACTGTTTTTT,CASSLATGANEKLFF
.,TRBJ2-7,TRBV11-2,.,TGTGCCAGCAGTTCCCGACAGAACTCGTACGAGCAGTACTTC,CASSSRQNSYEQYF
.,TRBJ2-2,TRBV18,.,TGTGCCAGCTCACCCCCAGGGGGGTCGTGGAACACCGGGGAGCTGTTTTTT,CASSPPGGSWNTGELFF
.,TRBJ1-6,TRBV5-5,.,TGTGCCAGCAGCATTGACGGGATAGGTTATTCACCCCTCCACTTT,CASSIDGIGYSPLHF
.,TRBJ1-1,TRBV29-1,.,TGCAGCGTTACACAGGGTGAAGCTTTCTTT,CSVTQGEAFF
TRBD1,TRBJ1-2,TRBV6-5,.,TGTGCCAGCAGTTACTCCGGACAGGGGATGAACTATGGCTACACCTTC,CASSYSGQGMNYGYTF
.,TRBJ1-2,TRBV7-2,.,TGTGCCAGCAGCCTATCCCCAGGGGCGGGCTACACCTTC,CASSLSPGAGYTF
TRBD1,TRBJ1-2,TRBV10-3,.,TGTGCCATCAGGGAGGGGAATGGGACAGGGAGATATGGCTACACCTTC,CAIREGNGTGRYGYTF
.,TRBJ2-5,TRBV5-1,.,TGCGCCAGCAGCCTATTACAGGGTGGGGCAGAGACCCAGTACTTC,CASSLLQGGAETQYF
TRBD2,TRBJ2-1,TRBV28,.,TGTGCCAGCGACCCGGCTAGCGGGGGGGCCTACAATGAGCAGTTCTTC,CASDPASGGAYNEQFF
TRBD1,TRBJ1-5,TRBV19,.,TGTGCCAGTAGTATGACGAGGGGGCTTGTTAGCAATCAGCCCCAGCATTTT,CASSMTRGLVSNQPQHF
.,TRBJ1-1,TRBV3-1/TRBV3-2,.,TGTGCCAGCAGCCAAGTTATCCTCCTCGGGAAGAACACTGAAGCTTTCTTT,CASSQVILLGKNTEAFF
TRBD2,TRBJ2-3,TRBV4-1,.,TGCGCCAGCAGCCTTCAGACTAGCGGGATCACAGATACGCAGTATTTT,CASSLQTSGITDTQYF